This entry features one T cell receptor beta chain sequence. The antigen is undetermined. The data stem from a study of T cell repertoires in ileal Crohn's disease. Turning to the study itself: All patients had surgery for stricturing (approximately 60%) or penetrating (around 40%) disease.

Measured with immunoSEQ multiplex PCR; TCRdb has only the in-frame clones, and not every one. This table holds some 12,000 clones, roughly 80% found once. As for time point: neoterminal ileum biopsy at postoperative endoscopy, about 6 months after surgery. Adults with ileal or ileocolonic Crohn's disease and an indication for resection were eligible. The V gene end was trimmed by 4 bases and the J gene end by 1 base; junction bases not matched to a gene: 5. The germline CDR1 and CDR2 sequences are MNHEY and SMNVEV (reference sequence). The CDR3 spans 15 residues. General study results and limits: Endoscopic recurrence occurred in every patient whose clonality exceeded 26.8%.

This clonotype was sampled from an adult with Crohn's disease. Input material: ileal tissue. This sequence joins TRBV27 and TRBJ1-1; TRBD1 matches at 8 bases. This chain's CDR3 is CASSSHRGTNTEAFF. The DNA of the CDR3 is TGTGCCAGCAGTTCCCACAGGGGGACGAACACTGAAGCTTTCTTT.